What follows are 25 T cell receptor beta chains derived from one specimen sequenced in a study of cytomegalovirus exposure and HLA in healthy donors. The PCR employed 60 Vbeta primers together with 13 Jbeta primers. Sequencing was performed with immunoSEQ multiplex PCR; in TCRdb, only in-frame clones are kept and a portion is missing. The sample records fewer than 250,000 clones, 65% to 80% being singletons. What was sequenced was PBMCs. The receptors here all came from a man in his forties or fifties in good health and CMV-seronegative.

The chain has TRBV9 and TRBJ2-5; D is unresolved. V dropped 2 bases and J dropped 3 bases, with 8 bases sitting between them. The CDR3 sequence is 13 residues long. Germline V CDR1 and CDR2: SGDLS, YYNGEE. This CDR3 is CASSVGSKETQYF. CDR3 in DNA: TGTGCCAGCAGCGTGGGCAGTAAAGAGACCCAGTACTTC.

This clone has more than one count but fewer than ten. This chain connects TRBV4-1 to TRBJ2-7; weak D call: TRBD2 (7 bases). Trimming removed 4 bases at V and 4 bases at J, with 14 bases between. CDR1 is MGHRA and CDR2 is YSYEKL in the germline V gene. This CDR3 has 14 residues. CDR3 DNA sequence: TGCGCCAGCAGCCTCCCGGGGGGCGAATACGAGCAGTACTTC. This gives the protein CASSLPGGEYEQYF.

The chain employs TRBV5-1 and TRBJ1-1; D is unresolved. Germline V gene sequence: CDR1 SGHRS, CDR2 YFSETQ. Deletions cut 3 bases from V and 1 base from J, with 13 bases between. The CDR3 extends over 15 amino acids. DNA for the CDR3: TGCGCCAGCAGCTGGGCCCTCAACGGGAACACTGAAGCTTTCTTT. Its protein is CASSWALNGNTEAFF.

The rearrangement joins TRBV7-2 to TRBJ2-1, with D possibly TRBD2 on 5 matching bases. V dropped 1 base and J dropped 7 bases, with 14 bases sitting between them. The V gene's germline CDR1 is SGHTA and CDR2 FQGNSA. This CDR3 comprises 15 residues. The CDR3 sequence: CASSLGGYSGNEQFF. CDR3 DNA sequence: TGTGCCAGCAGCTTAGGAGGATATTCGGGGAATGAGCAGTTCTTC.

The gene calls are TRBV5-6 and TRBJ2-5; 12 nucleotides match TRBD2. There are 14 residues in the CDR3. Germline assignment: CDR1 SGHDT and CDR2 YYEEEE. V gave up 4 bases and J gave up 5 bases; unmatched junction bases: 3. For the CDR3, the DNA is TGTGCCAGCAGCCCCGGACTAGCGGGGGAGACCCAGTACTTC. Translation: CASSPGLAGETQYF.

V usage is TRBV15 and J usage is TRBJ2-1; 12 nucleotides agree with TRBD2. Germline CDR1 reads LNHNV; CDR2 reads YYDKDF (reference sequence). The CDR3 is 16 residues long. J lost 8 bases, V lost 3 bases, and 8 bases had no gene match. CDR3 amino acids: CATSSPSGGASDEQFF. The CDR3 DNA reads TGTGCCACCAGCAGCCCTAGCGGGGGGGCCTCGGATGAGCAGTTCTTC.

The chain recombines TRBV18 with TRBJ2-5; no definite D call. Germline values: CDR1 KGHSH, CDR2 LQKENI. CDR3 length equals 13 residues. Between the trimmed V and J ends, which lost 1 base and 5 bases, there was a span of 8 bases. The CDR3 sequence is CASSPRQKETQYF. The CDR3 DNA follows: TGTGCCAGCTCACCACGGCAGAAGGAGACCCAGTACTTC.

This clone was found a few times. Other DNA sequences of this sample code for an identical CDR3. The rearrangement uses TRBV2 and TRBJ1-2; a weak D match, TRBD1 (5 bases). The CDR3 covers 13 residues. With 6 bases removed from V and 0 bases from J, the gap between germline ends came to 8 bases. Looked up from germline, CDR1 is SNHLY and CDR2 is FYNNEI. CDR3 nucleotide sequence: TGTGCCAGCAGCAGGGACTCTAACTATGGCTACACCTTC. This translates into CASSRDSNYGYTF.

The chain employs TRBV28 and TRBJ1-4; 7 bases agree with TRBD1. Trimming removed 2 bases from V and 2 bases from J; junction bases left unmatched: 8. This CDR3 has 17 residues. The germline V gene encodes CDR1 MDHEN and CDR2 SYDVKM. The CDR3 region is CASSLGTGEATNEKLFF. In DNA form, the CDR3 reads TGTGCCAGCAGTTTAGGTACAGGGGAGGCGACTAATGAAAAACTGTTTTTT.

V is TRBV18 and J is TRBJ2-2; TRBD1 is a possible D gene (6 bases). Germline CDR1 KGHSH, CDR2 LQKENI. Trimming pared 2 bases from V and 4 bases from J, leaving 14 bases between. The CDR3 extends over 16 amino acids. CDR3 coding DNA: TGTGCCAGCTCACCAACCCCAGGGGTTGGCACCGGGGAGCTGTTTTTT. Its protein product is CASSPTPGVGTGELFF.

The chain has TRBV7-8 and TRBJ2-5; 14 positions agree with TRBD2. CDR3 length: 17 amino acids. The V and J ends lost 4 bases and 1 base, in that order; junction bases with no gene match: 5. Germline loops: CDR1 SGHVS, CDR2 FQNEAQ. The CDR3 here is CASSSGLAGVRQETQYF. CDR3 bases: TGTGCCAGCAGCTCGGGACTAGCGGGGGTACGCCAAGAGACCCAGTACTTC.

This clone was detected once. Other nucleotide sequences in the sample specify the same CDR3. The rearrangement joins TRBV2 to TRBJ2-1, with D unresolved. The CDR3 extends over 10 amino acids. V was clipped by 7 bases and J by 6 bases, with 4 bases between them. Germline CDR1 and CDR2: SNHLY and FYNNEI. CDR3 region: CASTLNEQFF. The CDR3 DNA sequence: TGTGCCAGCACCCTCAATGAGCAGTTCTTC.

The chain combines TRBV20-1 with TRBJ1-1, with D tentatively TRBD1 (6 bases). V gave up 5 bases and J gave up 5 bases, with 9 bases separating them. Germline values: CDR1 DFQATT, CDR2 SNEGSKA (reference sequence). The CDR3 contains 11 residues. The CDR3 bases are TGCAGTGCTCCTCAGGGGACTGAAGCTTTCTTT. Its translation: CSAPQGTEAFF.

The chain joins TRBV27 to TRBJ2-7, with D possibly matching TRBD2 (6 bases). The germline V and J ends were trimmed by 7 bases and 4 bases, with 17 bases remaining between them. This CDR3 spans 14 amino acids. Germline CDR1 and CDR2: MNHEY and SMNVEV (reference sequence). In nucleotides, the CDR3 is TGTGCCAGCAATCCGATCGGGGACTTATACGAGCAGTACTTC. Translation gives CASNPIGDLYEQYF.

This sequence joins TRBV5-5 and TRBJ1-2; D ambiguous. The CDR3 extends over 14 amino acids. CDR1 is SGHKS and CDR2 is YYEKEE in the germline V gene (reference sequence). The germline V and J ends were trimmed by 0 bases and 3 bases, with 9 bases remaining between them. The CDR3 nucleotides read TGTGCCAGCAGCTTGGCAGGTTACGACTATGGCTACACCTTC. Translation: CASSLAGYDYGYTF.

This chain links TRBV27 with TRBJ2-3; a weak D match, TRBD1 (7 bases). The germline V gene encodes CDR1 MNHEY and CDR2 SMNVEV (reference sequence). V dropped 3 bases and J dropped 2 bases, with 18 bases sitting between them. This CDR3 has 17 residues. The CDR3 sequence: CASSLVAGQYYTDTQYF. Written as DNA, the CDR3 is TGTGCCAGCAGTTTGGTGGCGGGACAGTACTACACAGATACGCAGTATTTT.

This clone has a handful of counts. The chain employs TRBV11-2 and TRBJ2-7; D not certain. Trimming took 0 bases from V and 3 from J, leaving 9 bases between them. The CDR3 runs to 14 residues. Per germline, CDR1 SGHAT and CDR2 FQNNGV. The chain's CDR3 is CASSLEPPSYEQYF. The CDR3 nucleotides read TGTGCCAGCAGCTTAGAACCCCCGAGCTACGAGCAGTACTTC.

This clone was counted a few times. The chain joins TRBV6-1 to TRBJ1-5; TRBD1 matches at 7 bases. V dropped 4 bases and J dropped 5; count of bases not matched to a gene: 5. Germline values: CDR1 MNHNS, CDR2 SASEGT. The CDR3 totals 14 residues. Here the CDR3 reads CASSGSGGYQPQHF. The CDR3 DNA sequence: TGTGCCAGCAGTGGTTCAGGGGGATATCAGCCCCAGCATTTT.

As for this clone: Distinct nucleotide sequences in the sample also encode this CDR3. DNA of the CDR3: TGTGCCAGCAGCTCCCCCGGCACAGATACGCAGTATTTT. It yields the protein CASSSPGTDTQYF. This chain joins TRBV7-2 and TRBJ2-3; D gene ambiguous. V dropped 4 bases and J dropped 1 base, with 6 bases sitting between them. This CDR3 comprises 13 residues. Germline V lookup: CDR1 SGHTA, CDR2 FQGNSA.

The chain joins TRBV27 to TRBJ2-1; possibly TRBD1 for D (6 bases). CDR1 is MNHEY, CDR2 SMNVEV, per germline (reference sequence). Trimming left V 6 bases short and J 2 bases short, with 14 bases between. The CDR3 spans 15 residues. The CDR3 DNA reads TGTGCCAGCAGCTGGGAACAGGGAACCTACAATGAGCAGTTCTTC. Translated: CASSWEQGTYNEQFF.

This sequence joins TRBV5-5 and TRBJ1-6, with 9 bases matching TRBD1. Germline V gives CDR1 SGHKS, CDR2 YYEKEE (reference sequence). This CDR3 is 15 amino acids long. The V segment lost 4 bases and the J segment 5 bases; nucleotides outside the gene matches: 4. The CDR3 sequence: CASSGTGLDNSPLHF. The CDR3 region has the DNA TGTGCCAGCAGCGGGACAGGGCTCGATAATTCACCCCTCCACTTT.

The chain combines TRBV27 with TRBJ2-3; TRBD1 matches 9 bases. CDR1 is MNHEY, CDR2 SMNVEV, per germline (reference sequence). The CDR3 is made up of 16 amino acids. V was pared by 4 bases and J by 1 base, with 6 bases of the junction left unmatched. The CDR3 reads CASSYRGRPGTDTQYF. CDR3 nucleotide sequence: TGTGCCAGCAGTTACAGGGGGCGCCCAGGCACAGATACGCAGTATTTT.

The chain recombines TRBV7-2 with TRBJ1-5; 7 bases are a match to TRBD1. The length of the CDR3 is 18 residues. CDR1 and CDR2 (germline): SGHTA, FQGNSA. V lost 2 bases, J lost 4 bases, and 14 bases stayed unmatched. CDR3 coding DNA: TGTGCCAGCAGCTTAAGGGGCCCCCCGACAGGGACGAATCAGCCCCAGCATTTT. Protein sequence: CASSLRGPPTGTNQPQHF.

This clone occurred a few times. A read error may account for a junction end that differs from germline. The rearrangement links TRBV7-3 to TRBJ2-5; D remains ambiguous. Germline V gene data show CDR1 as SGHTA and CDR2 as FQGTGA. This CDR3 spans 15 amino acids. This CDR3 is CASSLTAENHETQYF. CDR3 sequence (DNA): TGTGCCAGCAGCTTAACGGCGGAGAACCACGAGACCCAGTACTTC.

The chain employs TRBV5-4 and TRBJ1-2, with TRBD1 as a possible D gene (6 bases). Trimming cost V 3 bases and J 7 bases, with 16 bases left between them. This CDR3 spans 14 amino acids. Germline V gene lookup returns CDR1 SGHNT and CDR2 YYREEE (reference sequence). The CDR3 DNA reads TGTGCCAGCAGCTGGTCGTTGGGGGCTCCTGGCTACACCTTC. This gives the protein CASSWSLGAPGYTF.